What follows describes a single T cell receptor beta chain. Original processing methods: Amplifying reference gene primers gave estimates of nucleated cell counts. Measured with immunoSEQ multiplex PCR; TCRdb has only the in-frame clones, and not every one. V and J calls and clone size come straight from that table; D and trimming were deduced from the DNA. Of around 200,000 clones listed, around 84% are singletons. The record originates from a study of blood T cell repertoires in COVID-19. Overall study context: The United States, Italy and Spain supplied acute and convalescent COVID-19 samples. T cells, B-cell-depleted T cells, or PBMCs supplied cDNA or gDNA.

Per germline, CDR1 DFQATT and CDR2 SNEGSKA (reference sequence). Trimming stripped 3 bases from V and 3 bases from J, with 12 bases between. CDR3 length equals 13 residues. The receptor was isolated from a woman of 80 years or more with acute or convalescent COVID-19. This chain connects TRBV20-1 to TRBJ2-7; D may be TRBD2 (6 bases). The specimen was peripheral blood. The CDR3 region has the DNA TGCAGTGCTAGTAGGGGAGGTATCTACGAGCAGTACTTC. It codes for CSASRGGIYEQYF.